Reported below is one T cell receptor (beta chain). This sample stems from a study of OX40 agonist ivuxolimab in advanced cancers. Sequencing was performed with immunoSEQ multiplex PCR; in TCRdb, only in-frame clones are kept and a portion is missing. The table shows about 49,000 clones, with roughly 80% occurring only once. The CDR3 is made up of 13 amino acids. Germline assignment: CDR1 SGDLS and CDR2 YYNGEE. V was pared by 0 bases and J by 4 bases, with 5 bases between. Cycle 7 day 1, cycle 4 day 1, and baseline were the timepoints at which blood was sampled. This clonotype was obtained from an adult with an advanced solid tumor such as melanoma, head and neck, liver or kidney cancer. The chain couples TRBV9 to TRBJ2-1; no definite D call. This sample comprised CD4+ or CD8+ T cells sorted from blood, obtained in a trial of the OX40 agonist ivuxolimab. The CDR3 spells CASSVEQYNEQFF. The CDR3 bases are TGTGCCAGCAGCGTAGAACAGTACAATGAGCAGTTCTTC.